The sample holds one count of the clone carrying this TCR beta chain. Its antigen is unknown. Sequencing used immunoSEQ multiplex PCR; TCRdb keeps in-frame clones, though not all of them. The sample has more than 300,000 clones, just under 85% seen once. The entry originates in a study of Ad26.COV2.S vaccination and SARS-CoV-2 variants. Study in general: Once or twice, 56 days apart, Ad26.COV2.S was delivered intramuscularly. Study results and caveats: The breadth of spike-specific CD8+ and CD4+ T cell responses after vaccination was reportedly substantial. Analyses that measured TCR breadth and depth may have underestimated total T cell responses.

Treatment indicated: over 15 received Ad26.COV2.S at low or high dose, single or two shots; roughly 5 received placebo; per-sample allocation not given. Day 63 after the first vaccine or placebo injection was the time point for sampling. A Boston donor was an adult aged 18-55 years. The receptor comes from a person between 18 and 59 years old who received the Ad26.COV2.S COVID-19 vaccine or a placebo. The specimen comprised peripheral blood, sampled in a trial of Ad26.COV2.S vaccine versus placebo.

The CDR3 DNA reads as TGTGCCAGCAGCCCGGCGCCTAATCAGCCCCAGCATTTT. Encoded protein: CASSPAPNQPQHF. The V gene is TRBV5-6, the J gene TRBJ1-5; D remains ambiguous. CDR3 length equals 13 residues. Trimming removed 4 bases from V and 4 bases from J, with 9 bases in between. The germline V gene has CDR1 SGHDT and CDR2 YYEEEE.